A selection of T cell receptor beta chains follows, all from one sample in a study of glioma-infiltrating T cells after dendritic cell vaccination. The protocol was immunoSEQ multiplex PCR, while the TCRdb copy is restricted to in-frame clones and leaves out a portion. The repertoire holds fewer than 85,000 clones, with around nine tenths as singletons. Here the sequenced sample was blood, taken after dendritic cell vaccination. The source is a human donor with glioblastoma. The CDR3 runs from the conserved cysteine through the conserved F or W. D genes are given only for firm matches. Not every row has a clone size; where given, it reads once, few, many or a size class.

v_call	j_call	d_call	clone_size	cdr3_aa	cdr3_nt
TRBV10-3	TRBJ2-5	TRBD1	-	CAISGSPGQGSTETQYF	TGTGCCATCAGTGGTTCCCCGGGACAGGGGAGTACTGAGACCCAGTACTTC
TRBV7-9	TRBJ2-7	TRBD2	-	CASSLGPGGFYEQYF	TGTGCCAGCAGCTTAGGACCGGGAGGATTCTACGAGCAGTACTTC
TRBV4-1	TRBJ1-6	-	-	CASTTSVQGLSPLHF	TGCGCCAGCACCACGTCGGTACAGGGCCTCTCACCCCTCCACTTT
TRBV28	TRBJ1-1	-	-	CASSSSDGRIEAFF	TGTGCCAGCAGTTCCTCCGATGGGCGTATTGAAGCTTTCTTT
TRBV5-1	TRBJ2-3	-	-	CASSGNRVLTRADTQYF	TGCGCCAGCAGCGGGAACAGGGTGTTGACCAGGGCAGATACGCAGTATTTT
TRBV18	TRBJ2-7	-	once	CASSPVSYEQYF	TGTGCCAGCTCACCAGTATCCTACGAGCAGTACTTC
TRBV7-2	TRBJ1-2	-	-	CASSPTTGNYGYTF	TGTGCCAGCAGCCCTACGACAGGAAACTATGGCTACACCTTC
TRBV2	TRBJ2-7	-	few	CASRTFNGLQYF	TGTGCCAGCAGGACTTTTAACGGGTTGCAGTACTTC
TRBV29-1	TRBJ1-1	TRBD1	-	CSVDMGKGQGANTEAFF	TGCAGCGTTGATATGGGTAAAGGACAGGGGGCGAACACTGAAGCTTTCTTT
TRBV5-4	TRBJ2-1	-	once	CASSPAANEQFF	TGTGCCAGCAGCCCCGCGGCCAATGAGCAGTTCTTC
TRBV6-1	TRBJ1-1	-	-	CASIPGLGRNTEAFF	TGTGCCAGCATCCCGGGACTCGGTAGGAACACTGAAGCTTTCTTT
TRBV14	TRBJ2-5	-	-	CASSQGSSGETQYF	TGTGCCAGCAGCCAAGGCAGCTCCGGGGAGACCCAGTACTTC
TRBV12-5	TRBJ1-1	-	-	CASGLGQMNTEAFF	TGTGCTAGTGGTTTGGGACAGATGAACACTGAAGCTTTCTTT
TRBV2	TRBJ2-7	-	-	CASSATGAGYEQYF	TGTGCCAGCAGCGCCACGGGAGCGGGCTACGAGCAGTACTTC
TRBV6-6	TRBJ1-5	-	-	CASSPVLNQPQHF	TGTGCCAGCAGTCCTGTCCTGAATCAGCCCCAGCATTTT
TRBV5-1	TRBJ1-1	-	-	CASSRRGQMNTEAFF	TGCGCCAGCAGCCGTCGCGGACAGATGAACACTGAAGCTTTCTTT
TRBV10-1	TRBJ2-7	-	-	CASSPQVNYEQYF	TGCGCCAGCAGCCCCCAGGTGAACTACGAGCAGTACTTC
TRBV18	TRBJ2-5	-	-	CASSPQQLSGQETQYF	TGTGCCAGCTCACCACAACAACTATCAGGGCAAGAGACCCAGTACTTC
TRBV6-5	TRBJ2-4	-	-	CASSYQQGLAKNIQYF	TGTGCCAGCAGTTACCAACAGGGTCTAGCCAAAAACATTCAGTACTTC
TRBV4-1	TRBJ1-1	TRBD1	-	CASSERQGTTEAFF	TGCGCCAGCAGCGAGCGACAGGGGACCACTGAAGCTTTCTTT
TRBV6-5	TRBJ2-1	TRBD1	-	CASSTQGGIYNEQFF	TGTGCCAGCAGTACACAGGGGGGAATCTACAATGAGCAGTTCTTC
TRBV19	TRBJ1-2	TRBD1	-	CASSPLPGQVYGYTF	TGTGCCAGTAGTCCCTTGCCGGGACAGGTCTATGGCTACACCTTC
TRBV5-4	TRBJ2-5	TRBD1	-	CASGTGGTETQYF	TGTGCCTCGGGGACAGGGGGCACGGAGACCCAGTACTTC
TRBV4-2	TRBJ1-6	TRBD1	-	CASDREGKWGNSPLHF	TGTGCCAGTGACAGGGAAGGTAAATGGGGTAATTCACCCCTCCACTTT
TRBV7-9	TRBJ1-1	-	-	CASSPAVLNTEAFF	TGTGCCAGCAGCCCCGCGGTCTTGAACACTGAAGCTTTCTTT
TRBV4-1	TRBJ1-5	-	-	CASSQDENGYQPQHF	TGCGCCAGCAGCCAAGATGAGAACGGGTATCAGCCCCAGCATTTT
TRBV7-9	TRBJ1-1	TRBD1	-	CASSPQGQYTEAFF	TGTGCCAGCAGCCCCCAGGGACAGTACACTGAAGCTTTCTTT
TRBV15	TRBJ2-3	TRBD2	-	CATSPGPLAGDRDTQYF	TGTGCCACCAGCCCGGGCCCCCTAGCGGGAGATCGAGATACGCAGTATTTT
TRBV7-2	TRBJ2-7	-	few	CASTPARDTHEQYF	TGTGCCAGCACCCCAGCCCGGGATACCCACGAGCAGTACTTC
TRBV11-2	TRBJ1-6	-	-	CASSLVQGSKSPLHF	TGTGCCAGCAGCTTAGTCCAGGGATCAAAATCACCCCTCCACTTT
TRBV13	TRBJ1-2	-	-	CASSGSPDRKSNYGYTF	TGTGCCAGCAGCGGTAGCCCGGACAGAAAATCTAACTATGGCTACACCTTC
TRBV7-2	TRBJ2-1	-	-	CASSLTSGGEQFF	TGTGCCAGCAGCCTAACCTCCGGCGGTGAGCAGTTCTTC
TRBV6-4	TRBJ2-2	-	-	CASSEGAGELFF	TGTGCCAGCAGTGAAGGGGCCGGGGAGCTGTTTTTT
TRBV9	TRBJ1-2	-	-	CASSLDRGGYTF	TGTGCCAGCAGTCTTGATCGGGGTGGCTACACCTTC
TRBV5-1	TRBJ2-3	TRBD1	-	CASSPGQGEDTQYF	TGCGCCAGCAGCCCGGGACAGGGTGAAGATACGCAGTATTTT
TRBV5-1	TRBJ2-3	TRBD2	-	CASSLEGSGGPTDTQYF	TGCGCCAGCAGCTTGGAAGGTAGCGGGGGCCCCACAGATACGCAGTATTTT
TRBV11-2	TRBJ2-7	TRBD2	-	CASSRGLAGAREQYF	TGTGCCAGCAGCCGGGGACTAGCGGGAGCAAGGGAGCAGTACTTC
TRBV27	TRBJ2-1	-	-	CASSLWFRTAGNEQFF	TGTGCCAGCAGTTTATGGTTCCGGACTGCGGGCAATGAGCAGTTCTTC
TRBV11-3	TRBJ1-4	-	-	CASSLGTGVGEKLFF	TGTGCCAGCAGCTTAGGCACCGGGGTCGGGGAAAAACTGTTTTTT
TRBV9	TRBJ2-3	-	few	CASSPRYRGDTQYF	TGTGCCAGCAGCCCCCGCTATCGGGGGGATACGCAGTATTTT
TRBV18	TRBJ2-3	-	-	CASSPLGQGDTQYF	TGTGCCAGCTCACCACTAGGTCAGGGGGATACGCAGTATTTT
TRBV10-3	TRBJ2-7	TRBD1	-	CAISESEGQGIYEQYF	TGTGCCATCAGTGAGTCGGAGGGACAGGGGATCTACGAGCAGTACTTC
TRBV27	TRBJ2-7	-	-	CASSLTGTYEQYF	TGTGCCAGCAGTTTAACCGGGACCTACGAGCAGTACTTC
TRBV25-1	TRBJ2-5	-	-	CASKRTAQETQYF	TGTGCCAGCAAAAGGACAGCCCAAGAGACCCAGTACTTC
TRBV12-5	TRBJ2-1	-	-	CASARLGSYNEQFF	TGTGCTAGTGCCCGACTAGGCTCCTACAATGAGCAGTTCTTC
TRBV7-8	TRBJ2-2	TRBD2	-	CASSPTSPSTGELFF	TGTGCCAGCAGCCCGACTAGCCCCAGCACCGGGGAGCTGTTTTTT
TRBV7-9	TRBJ1-2	TRBD1	-	CASSPRTGNYGYTF	TGTGCCAGCAGCCCCAGGACAGGGAACTATGGCTACACCTTC
TRBV19	TRBJ2-6	TRBD1	-	CASSSGTGYSGANVLTF	TGTGCCAGTAGTTCCGGGACAGGGTACTCTGGGGCCAACGTCCTGACTTTC
TRBV29-1	TRBJ2-1	TRBD2	-	CSSRPSGRTYNEQFF	TGCAGCTCCCGGCCTAGCGGTCGTACCTACAATGAGCAGTTCTTC
TRBV19	TRBJ1-1	-	-	CATRATGLWDTEAFF	TGTGCCACCCGAGCGACAGGACTGTGGGACACTGAAGCTTTCTTT
TRBV6-5	TRBJ1-5	-	-	CASRSQGANQPQHF	TGTGCCAGCAGGTCACAGGGAGCCAATCAGCCCCAGCATTTT
TRBV6-1	TRBJ2-6	TRBD2	-	CASSNLVGGSNVLTF	TGTGCCAGCAGTAACCTTGTGGGGGGGAGCAACGTCCTGACTTTC
TRBV4-1	TRBJ2-2	TRBD2	-	CASSQDEKRGPLLNTGELFF	TGCGCCAGCAGCCAAGATGAGAAGCGGGGGCCTTTACTGAACACCGGGGAGCTGTTTTTT
TRBV5-1	TRBJ2-5	-	-	CASSTGQSTQETQYF	TGCGCCAGCAGTACCGGACAGTCGACGCAAGAGACCCAGTACTTC
TRBV11-3	TRBJ2-1	-	-	CASNRDNGYNEQFF	TGTGCCAGCAACAGGGACAACGGGTACAATGAGCAGTTCTTC
TRBV7-2	TRBJ2-7	TRBD2	-	CASSLEAGGLWRYF	TGTGCCAGCAGCTTAGAAGCGGGGGGCCTGTGGCGGTACTTC
TRBV6-5	TRBJ1-2	-	-	CASTLQVPDYGYTF	TGTGCCAGTACCCTTCAGGTGCCCGACTATGGCTACACCTTC